One and the same sample provided the 20 T cell receptor beta chains below, sequenced in a study of shared clonotypes between healthy human individuals. This table comes from immunoSEQ multiplex PCR, and its TCRdb copy is limited to in-frame clones, with some not included. The sample consists of millions of clones, 85% to 95% of them appearing once. Sequencing used naive CD4+ T cells sorted from blood. Regarding subset: CD45RA+ positively selected. Receptor source: a man aged 18 to 29 in good health.

This chain connects TRBV6-5 to TRBJ2-2; perhaps TRBD2 as D (5 bases). CDR1 MNHEY and CDR2 SVGAGI come from the germline V gene. The CDR3 has 16 residues. V was shortened by 0 bases and J by 5 bases, with 13 bases between the two germline ends. The CDR3: CASSYSEDGSTGELFF. CDR3 DNA sequence: TGTGCCAGCAGTTACTCGGAGGACGGCTCAACCGGGGAGCTGTTTTTT.

The chain carries TRBV2 and TRBJ1-4; D is unresolved. Germline assignment: CDR1 SNHLY and CDR2 FYNNEI. V gave up 7 bases and J gave up 5 bases, with 11 bases separating them. This CDR3 comprises 13 residues. The CDR3 is CASKDYPNEKLFF. The CDR3 DNA reads TGTGCCAGCAAGGACTACCCAAATGAAAAACTGTTTTTT. The full variable domain, with the rest looked up from reference TRBV2 and TRBJ1-4, is EPEVTQTPSHQVTQMGQEVILRCVPISNHLYFYWYRQILGQKVEFLVSFYNNEISEKSEIFDDQFSVERPDGSNFTLKIRSTKLEDSAMYFCASKDYPNEKLFFGSGTQLSVL.

The chain recombines TRBV7-6 with TRBJ1-1, with D maybe TRBD1 (6 bases). V was trimmed by 5 bases and J by 2 bases, leaving 12 bases between them. Germline CDR1 reads SGHVS; CDR2 reads FNYEAQ. This CDR3 is 14 amino acids long. CDR3 bases: TGTGCCAGCAGCGTCCGGGACACCAACACTGAAGCTTTCTTT. Residues: CASSVRDTNTEAFF.

J is TRBJ2-1 and V is TRBV29-1; 8 bases agree with TRBD1. The germline V gene has CDR1 SQVTM and CDR2 ANQGSEA. J gave up 6 bases and V 6 bases, and 10 bases lay outside the gene matches. This CDR3 is 14 amino acids long. CDR3 residues: CSVGAGTGLNEQFF. The CDR3 DNA reads TGCAGCGTGGGGGCTGGGACAGGCCTCAATGAGCAGTTCTTC.

The genes are TRBV28 and TRBJ2-1; tentative D call: TRBD2 (5 bases). The V end lost 3 bases, the J end lost 8 bases, and 23 bases lay between the germline ends. The CDR3 is 17 residues long. The germline gives CDR1 MDHEN, CDR2 SYDVKM. The CDR3 DNA is TGTGCCAGCAGTTTTTCAATGGAGGATTACTCCAGCGATGAGCAGTTCTTC. Its protein product is CASSFSMEDYSSDEQFF.

On this clone: Additional DNA sequences in this sample encode the identical CDR3. The chain has TRBV6-5 and TRBJ1-2; 7 bases line up with TRBD1. V shed 5 bases, J shed 6 bases, and the junction held 3 bases outside the gene matches. Germline assignment: CDR1 MNHEY and CDR2 SVGAGI. There are 12 residues in the CDR3. CDR3: CASSRGQDGYTF. CDR3 coding DNA: TGTGCCAGCAGTCGAGGACAGGATGGCTACACCTTC.

The rearrangement joins TRBV28 to TRBJ1-4; D is possibly TRBD1 (5 bases). Trimming removed 6 bases at V and 11 bases at J, with 25 bases between. CDR1 is MDHEN, CDR2 SYDVKM, per germline. The CDR3 sequence is 16 residues long. The CDR3 nucleotides read TGTGCCAGCAGCCCTTCACGGGGCGCAATGAAAATTAAACTGTTTTTT. This sequence encodes CASSPSRGAMKIKLFF.

This clone has a single count. Other DNA variants within this sample encode the same CDR3. This chain uses TRBV29-1 with TRBJ1-2, with D maybe TRBD1 (5 bases). The CDR3 runs to 13 residues. The germline V gene encodes CDR1 SQVTM and CDR2 ANQGSEA. The germline V and J ends were trimmed by 2 bases and 5 bases, with 12 bases remaining between them. DNA for the CDR3: TGCAGCGTTGAACCAGGGCGGGGGTATGGCTACACCTTC. As protein: CSVEPGRGYGYTF.

The chain carries TRBV10-3 and TRBJ2-1, with 8 bases that match TRBD2. This CDR3 is built from 13 residues. Looked up from germline, CDR1 is ENHRY and CDR2 is SYGVKD. In DNA form, the CDR3 reads TGTGCTTCTGGTAGCGGGAAAAACAATGAGCAGTTCTTC. It translates to CASGSGKNNEQFF.

This clone was seen once. This chain uses TRBV5-1 with TRBJ1-2; the D is unclear. V dropped 0 bases and J dropped 5 bases, with 8 bases sitting between them. In germline, CDR1 is SGHRS, CDR2 YFSETQ. CDR3 length: 13 amino acids. The CDR3 is CASSLDASYGYTF. The CDR3 nucleotides read TGCGCCAGCAGCTTGGATGCCAGTTATGGCTACACCTTC.

This clone was found once. V is TRBV5-6 and J is TRBJ2-1; unclear D gene. The CDR3 length is 12 residues. CDR1 and CDR2 (germline): SGHDT, YYEEEE. Trimming cost V 1 base and J 10 bases, with 9 bases left between them. The CDR3 here is CASSLKFKEQFF. CDR3 nucleotides: TGTGCCAGCAGCTTGAAGTTCAAGGAGCAGTTCTTC. Together with reference TRBV5-6 and TRBJ2-1, the CDR3 gives the full variable domain: DAGVTQSPTHLIKTRGQQVTLRCSPKSGHDTVSWYQQALGQGPQFIFQYYEEEERQRGNFPDRFSGHQFPNYSSELNVNALLLGDSALYLCASSLKFKEQFFGPGTRLTVL.

This clone has just one count. The chain joins TRBV5-5 to TRBJ1-4; D is perhaps TRBD1 (6 bases). The CDR3 spans 15 residues. CDR1 is SGHKS and CDR2 is YYEKEE in the germline V gene (reference sequence). V gave up 4 bases and J gave up 8 bases, with 18 bases separating them. DNA for the CDR3: TGTGCCAGCAGCCCCGGGGGCAGGGGAAGCGAAAAACTGTTTTTT. Its protein is CASSPGGRGSEKLFF.

A single count supports this clone. The V and J genes are TRBV6-5 and TRBJ1-5; TRBD1 is a possible D gene (6 bases). The germline V and J ends were trimmed by 5 bases and 4 bases, with 9 bases remaining between them. CDR3 length: 13 residues. Germline V gene lookup returns CDR1 MNHEY and CDR2 SVGAGI. The CDR3 DNA reads as TGTGCCAGCAGTCTCAGGGGAAATCAGCCCCAGCATTTT. The encoded protein is CASSLRGNQPQHF.

The gene calls are TRBV18 and TRBJ2-7; 8 nucleotides align to TRBD1. The V segment lost 2 bases and the J segment 3 bases; nucleotides outside the gene matches: 6. This CDR3 has 15 residues. Germline-derived CDR1 and CDR2 are KGHSH and LQKENI. The CDR3 nucleotides are TGTGCCAGCTCACCAACGGACAGGGAAGGCTACGAGCAGTACTTC. This encodes CASSPTDREGYEQYF. Together with reference TRBV18 and TRBJ2-7, the CDR3 gives the full variable domain: NAGVMQNPRHLVRRRGQEARLRCSPMKGHSHVYWYRQLPEEGLKFMVYLQKENIIDESGMPKERFSAEFPKEGPSILRIQQVVRGDSAAYFCASSPTDREGYEQYFGPGTRLTVT.

This clone came up once. The chain has TRBV6-1 and TRBJ2-1; D is possibly TRBD2 (6 bases). Germline V gives CDR1 MNHNS, CDR2 SASEGT. Trimming took off 1 base at V and 10 bases at J, with 17 bases between the two ends. The CDR3 covers 15 residues. CDR3 sequence reads: CASSEGRASTGEQFF. The CDR3 DNA follows: TGTGCCAGCAGTGAAGGGAGGGCTAGTACGGGGGAGCAGTTCTTC.

The J gene is TRBJ2-7, the V gene TRBV25-1; D call uncertain. This CDR3 comprises 11 residues. V dropped 4 bases and J dropped 2 bases, with 3 bases sitting between them. Germline CDR1 and CDR2: MGHDK and SYGVNS. CDR3 in DNA: TGTGCCAGCAGTGCACCCTACGAGCAGTACTTC. It codes for CASSAPYEQYF.

V gene TRBV2 combines with J gene TRBJ1-2; D is undetermined. This CDR3 is 14 amino acids long. The germline V gene encodes CDR1 SNHLY and CDR2 FYNNEI. Trimming pared 4 bases from V and 0 bases from J, leaving 9 bases between. Here the CDR3 DNA reads TGTGCCAGCAGTGCACAAGGCTCTAACTATGGCTACACCTTC. Protein product: CASSAQGSNYGYTF.

The chain couples TRBV5-1 to TRBJ2-1; 7 bases agree with TRBD2. Germline CDR1 SGHRS, CDR2 YFSETQ. The V segment lost 0 bases and the J segment 7 bases; nucleotides outside the gene matches: 10. This CDR3 has 16 residues. The CDR3 here is CASSLVPAGSVNEQFF. CDR3 bases: TGCGCCAGCAGCTTGGTTCCAGCGGGATCGGTAAATGAGCAGTTCTTC.

The chain has TRBV7-9 and TRBJ2-7; D is uncertain. V was cut by 4 bases and J by 5 bases, with 18 bases left in between. The CDR3 consists of 15 residues. The germline V gene encodes CDR1 SEHNR and CDR2 FQNEAQ (reference sequence). CDR3 DNA: TGTGCCAGCAGCTCCCTGGCTTATCATCCGAACGAGCAGTACTTC. Its protein product is CASSSLAYHPNEQYF.

The V and J genes are TRBV5-4 and TRBJ2-5; D ambiguous. Germline lookup yields CDR1 SGHNT and CDR2 YYREEE (reference sequence). The germline V and J ends were trimmed by 3 bases and 4 bases, with 10 bases remaining between them. The CDR3 spans 13 residues. CDR3 residues: CASSSLGVETQYF. Here the CDR3 DNA reads TGTGCCAGCAGCTCTCTAGGTGTAGAGACCCAGTACTTC.